This passage covers 11 T cell receptor beta chains from one sample sequenced in a study of control samples from healthy donors and cancer patients. Data came from immunoSEQ multiplex PCR; TCRdb stores just in-frame clones and leaves some out. The table counts fewer than 200,000 clones; approximately 2.2% lies in the top ten. The sequenced sample consisted of blood. The origin of the receptors is a woman in her thirties in good health.

The chain has TRBV5-1 and TRBJ1-2; D is undetermined. The CDR3 is 13 residues long. Germline V gene data show CDR1 as SGHRS and CDR2 as YFSETQ. Trimming took off 5 bases at V and 7 bases at J, with 15 bases between the two ends. The CDR3 region is CASSRATLRGYTF. DNA for the CDR3: TGCGCCAGCAGTCGTGCGACACTTCGTGGCTACACCTTC.

The chain couples TRBV2 to TRBJ1-1, with 7 bases lining up with TRBD1. CDR1 and CDR2 (germline): SNHLY, FYNNEI. This CDR3 has 14 amino acids. Trimming at V came to 7 bases and at J to 1 base, leaving 6 bases not matched to a gene. In DNA form, the CDR3 reads TGTGCCAGCAACCAACAGGGGAGGAACACTGAAGCTTTCTTT. Translation: CASNQQGRNTEAFF.

The V and J genes are TRBV9 and TRBJ1-1; no firm D call. Trimming took 2 bases from V and 6 from J, leaving 11 bases between them. The CDR3 has 13 amino acids. The germline V gene encodes CDR1 SGDLS and CDR2 YYNGEE. The CDR3 bases are TGTGCCAGCAGCGTTGTCCCGGGCGCTGAAGCTTTCTTT. Protein sequence: CASSVVPGAEAFF.

V usage is TRBV6-5 and J usage is TRBJ1-5; no firm D call. Germline V gives CDR1 MNHEY, CDR2 SVGAGI. Trimming stripped 6 bases from V and 1 base from J, with 13 bases between. The CDR3 totals 15 residues. This CDR3 is CASRLYGQSNQPQHF. CDR3 DNA sequence: TGTGCCAGCAGACTCTACGGCCAAAGCAATCAGCCCCAGCATTTT.

The chain combines TRBV4-1 with TRBJ2-1; 7 bases line up with TRBD1. Looked up from germline, CDR1 is MGHRA and CDR2 is YSYEKL. V gave up 3 bases and J gave up 5 bases; unmatched junction bases: 4. The CDR3 is 14 amino acids. CDR3 bases: TGCGCCAGCAGCCAGCCGACAGGGAACAATGAGCAGTTCTTC. This translates into CASSQPTGNNEQFF.

V and J are TRBV11-2 and TRBJ2-5; 12 nucleotides line up with TRBD2. The CDR3 runs to 18 residues. V gave up 5 bases and J gave up 5 bases; unmatched junction bases: 15. Germline V gene sequence: CDR1 SGHAT, CDR2 FQNNGV. Written as DNA, the CDR3 is TGTGCCAGCAGCCCAAGACTAGCGGGGGCAAATTCGGGGGAGACCCAGTACTTC. It yields the protein CASSPRLAGANSGETQYF.

V and J are TRBV5-6 and TRBJ1-5; D uncertain. CDR3 length: 14 residues. Germline V CDR1 and CDR2: SGHDT, YYEEEE. The V end lost 2 bases, the J end lost 1 base, and 7 bases lay between the germline ends. CDR3 nucleotide sequence: TGTGCCAGCAGCTTCGGCGGGAGCAATCAGCCCCAGCATTTT. Translating gives CASSFGGSNQPQHF.

This sequence joins TRBV6-1 and TRBJ1-2, with TRBD1 as a possible D gene (6 bases). Germline CDR1 is MNHNS and CDR2 is SASEGT. The CDR3 length is 14 residues. V was pared by 5 bases and J by 0 bases, with 10 bases between. The CDR3 reads CASSLDSSNYGYTF. In DNA, the CDR3 is TGTGCCAGCAGTCTGGACAGTTCTAACTATGGCTACACCTTC.

This chain joins TRBV9 and TRBJ2-2; 9 bases are shared with TRBD1. Germline loops: CDR1 SGDLS, CDR2 YYNGEE. The CDR3 totals 18 residues. V trimming: 4 bases; J trimming: 7 bases; junction bases outside the gene matches: 17. CDR3 sequence: CASSSRGGMGQGGGELFF. CDR3 DNA sequence: TGTGCCAGCAGCTCCAGGGGGGGAATGGGACAGGGTGGCGGGGAGCTGTTTTTT.

This chain joins TRBV12-3 or TRBV12-4 and TRBJ1-2; D call uncertain. Between the trimmed V and J ends, which lost 2 bases and 5 bases, there was a span of 6 bases. CDR3 length: 12 amino acids. CDR3 sequence reads: CASSLTSYGYTF. The CDR3 region has the DNA TGTGCCAGCAGTTTAACTTCATATGGCTACACCTTC.

The rearrangement joins TRBV5-4 to TRBJ2-1; a possible D gene is TRBD1 (5 bases). V was pared by 4 bases and J by 2 bases, with 16 bases between. The V gene's germline CDR1 is SGHNT and CDR2 YYREEE (reference sequence). The CDR3 contains 16 residues. CDR3 in DNA: TGTGCCAGCAGCCCCACATTACTGACAGCCTACAATGAGCAGTTCTTC. Translated, it gives CASSPTLLTAYNEQFF.